The clone carrying this T cell receptor beta chain was recorded once. Regarding treatment: some 20 received Ad26.COV2.S at low or high dose, single or two shots; 5 received placebo; per-sample allocation not given. Specimen acquisition occurred on day 63 following the initial vaccine or placebo injection. The administered vaccine (an Ad26 vector) expressed Wuhan-strain SARS-CoV-2 spike. Produced via immunoSEQ multiplex PCR; TCRdb's table is partial and in-frame only. The data show hundreds of thousands of clones, about 85% seen once. This CDR3 has 16 residues. The germline gives CDR1 MNHNS, CDR2 SASEGT. The germline V and J ends were trimmed by 2 bases and 3 bases, with 17 bases remaining between them. This sample was included in a study of Ad26.COV2.S vaccination and SARS-CoV-2 variants. In the study overall: Recipients of Ad26.COV2.S got it intramuscularly, once or twice 56 days apart.

The sequences come from peripheral blood, collected in a trial of Ad26.COV2.S vaccine versus placebo. The chain has TRBV6-1 and TRBJ2-7; maybe TRBD1 (6 bases). The TCR sequence derives from a person aged 18-65 years who received the Ad26.COV2.S COVID-19 vaccine or a placebo. The CDR3 DNA sequence: TGTGCCAGCAGTGAATCGCCAGGGGCTGTGGACTACGAGCAGTACTTC. As protein: CASSESPGAVDYEQYF.